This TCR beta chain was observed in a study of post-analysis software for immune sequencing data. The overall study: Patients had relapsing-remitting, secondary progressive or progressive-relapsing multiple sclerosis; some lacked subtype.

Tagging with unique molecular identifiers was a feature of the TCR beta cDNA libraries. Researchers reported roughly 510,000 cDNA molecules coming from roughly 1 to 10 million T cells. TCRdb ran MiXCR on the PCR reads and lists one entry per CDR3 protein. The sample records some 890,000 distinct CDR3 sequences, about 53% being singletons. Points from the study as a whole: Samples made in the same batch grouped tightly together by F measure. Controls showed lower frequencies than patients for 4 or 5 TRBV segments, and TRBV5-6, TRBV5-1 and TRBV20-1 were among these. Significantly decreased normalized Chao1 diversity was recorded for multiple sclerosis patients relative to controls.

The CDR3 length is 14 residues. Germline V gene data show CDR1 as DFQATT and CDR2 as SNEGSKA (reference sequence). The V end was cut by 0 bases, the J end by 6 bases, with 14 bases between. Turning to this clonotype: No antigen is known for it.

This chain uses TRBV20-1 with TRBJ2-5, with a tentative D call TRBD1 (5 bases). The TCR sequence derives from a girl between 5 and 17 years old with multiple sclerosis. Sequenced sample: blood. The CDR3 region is CSARDLGRPQTQYF. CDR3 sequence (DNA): TGCAGTGCTAGAGATCTGGGGCGCCCCCAGACCCAGTACTTC.